This record covers a single T cell receptor (beta chain). The CDR3 spans 12 residues. Looked up from germline, CDR1 is MNHEY and CDR2 is SMNVEV (reference sequence). V was pared by 5 bases and J by 7 bases, with 9 bases between. This record comes from a study of OX40 agonist ivuxolimab in advanced cancers. Autoimmune disease history or systemic immunosuppression meant exclusion. The data were produced by immunoSEQ multiplex PCR, yet TCRdb's version contains in-frame clones alone and is incomplete. Of about 22,000 clones in the sample, roughly 84% were seen once. The sample here was CD4+ or CD8+ T cells sorted from blood, taken in a trial of the OX40 agonist ivuxolimab. The rearrangement uses TRBV27 and TRBJ2-1, with a tentative D call TRBD1 (5 bases). The sequence came from an adult with an advanced solid tumor such as melanoma, head and neck, liver or kidney cancer. DNA of the CDR3: TGTGCCAGCAGTGGGGCCCAGAATGAGCAGTTCTTC. As protein: CASSGAQNEQFF.